This T cell receptor (beta chain) originates from a study of cytomegalovirus exposure and HLA in healthy donors. In the study overall: In an early release, HLA-typed donors contributed tens of millions of unique TCR sequences.

Broader study findings: The classifier, whose performance was assessed in both the original and validation cohorts, reportedly diagnosed cytomegalovirus status with high specificity and sensitivity. As a later analysis showed, a missense DCLRE1C variant was linked to trimming of TCR beta V- and J-genes. Over 15,000 TCR beta sequences were associated with HLA alleles at 0.05 false discovery rate in a later analysis.

Vbeta (60) and Jbeta (13) primers were used in the PCR. Some clones are missing from TCRdb's copy, which holds only in-frame ones; the method was immunoSEQ multiplex PCR. The sample has about 180,000 clones; about 80% are singletons. Note on this clone: The antigen remains unidentified.

The germline gives CDR1 SGHTA, CDR2 FQGTGA. V was clipped by 1 base and J by 4 bases; unmatched bases: 4. The CDR3 extends over 15 amino acids. What was sequenced was PBMCs. This receptor was taken from a man aged 35 to 55 in good health and CMV-seronegative. V usage is TRBV7-3 and J usage is TRBJ2-5; 9 bases are shared with TRBD2. This CDR3 is CASSLKIAGVETQYF. CDR3 DNA: TGTGCCAGCAGCTTAAAAATAGCGGGAGTAGAGACCCAGTACTTC.